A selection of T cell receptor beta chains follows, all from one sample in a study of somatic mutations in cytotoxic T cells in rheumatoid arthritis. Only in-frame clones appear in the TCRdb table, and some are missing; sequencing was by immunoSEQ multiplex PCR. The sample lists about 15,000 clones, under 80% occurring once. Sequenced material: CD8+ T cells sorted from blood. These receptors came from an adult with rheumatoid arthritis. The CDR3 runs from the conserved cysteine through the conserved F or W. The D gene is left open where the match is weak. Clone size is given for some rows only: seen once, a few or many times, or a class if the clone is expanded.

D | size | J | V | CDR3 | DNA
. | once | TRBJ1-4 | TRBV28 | CASSPGFTGTNEKLFF | TGTGCCAGCAGTCCAGGGTTTACGGGAACTAATGAAAAACTGTTTTTT
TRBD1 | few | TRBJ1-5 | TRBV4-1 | CASSQNDRGDQPQHF | TGCGCCAGCAGCCAAAACGACAGGGGTGATCAGCCCCAGCATTTT
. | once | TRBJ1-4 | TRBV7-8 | CASSLGYEERFF | TGTGCCAGCAGCTTAGGTTACGAGGAAAGGTTTTTT
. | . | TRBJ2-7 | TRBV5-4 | CASSPGRDYEQYF | TGTGCCAGCAGCCCGGGACGGGATTACGAGCAGTACTTC
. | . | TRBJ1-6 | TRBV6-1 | CASGDEGVGNSPLHF | TGTGCCAGCGGTGATGAGGGGGTAGGGAATTCACCCCTCCACTTT
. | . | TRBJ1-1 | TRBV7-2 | CASSLYGGSRTEAFF | TGTGCCAGCAGCTTATACGGGGGTAGTCGAACTGAAGCTTTCTTT
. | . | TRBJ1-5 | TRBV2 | CASRGSNQPQHF | TGTGCCAGCAGGGGCAGCAATCAGCCCCAGCATTTT
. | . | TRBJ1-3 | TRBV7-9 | CASSHPGLGNTIYF | TGTGCCAGCAGCCACCCCGGCCTCGGAAACACCATATATTTT
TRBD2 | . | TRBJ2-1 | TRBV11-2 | CASSPGTLVAGDEQFF | TGTGCCAGCAGTCCCGGGACTTTGGTAGCGGGGGATGAGCAGTTCTTC
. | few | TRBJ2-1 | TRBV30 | CAWSGDANEQFF | TGTGCCTGGAGTGGAGACGCCAATGAGCAGTTCTTC
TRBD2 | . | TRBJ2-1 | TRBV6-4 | CATFWGGGTYNEQFF | TGTGCCACCTTCTGGGGCGGGGGAACCTACAATGAGCAGTTCTTC
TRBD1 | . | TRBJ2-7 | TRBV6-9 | CASSYVGTVTYEQYF | TGTGCCAGCAGTTACGTGGGGACAGTTACCTACGAGCAGTACTTC
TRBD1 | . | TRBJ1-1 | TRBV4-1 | CASSQSTGGSEAFF | TGCGCCAGCAGCCAATCTACAGGGGGGAGTGAAGCTTTCTTT
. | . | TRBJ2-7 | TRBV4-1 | CASSPTHSSPSYEQYF | TGCGCCAGCAGCCCCACGCATAGCTCTCCCTCCTACGAGCAGTACTTC
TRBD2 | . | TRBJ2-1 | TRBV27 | CASTSGLAGTYNEQFF | TGTGCCAGCACCTCCGGACTAGCGGGGACCTACAATGAGCAGTTCTTC
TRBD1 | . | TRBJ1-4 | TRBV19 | CASYPSGQGYEKLFF | TGTGCCAGCTACCCTTCGGGACAGGGATATGAAAAACTGTTTTTT
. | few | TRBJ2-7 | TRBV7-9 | CASSSGQIQYF | TGTGCCAGCAGCTCTGGACAGATCCAGTACTTC
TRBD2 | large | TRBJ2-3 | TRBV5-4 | CASSPLAGGATDTQYF | TGTGCCAGCAGCCCTTTAGCGGGGGGGGCCACAGATACGCAGTATTTT
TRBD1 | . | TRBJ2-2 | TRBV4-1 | CASSQGGTGLNTGELFF | TGCGCCAGCAGCCAAGGAGGGACAGGGCTTAACACCGGGGAGCTGTTTTTT
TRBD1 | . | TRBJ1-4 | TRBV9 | CASSARRDREEKLFF | TGTGCCAGCAGCGCGCGCCGGGACAGGGAGGAAAAACTGTTTTTT
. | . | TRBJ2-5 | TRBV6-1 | CASSEAHLQGGETQYF | TGTGCCAGCAGTGAAGCGCACTTACAGGGCGGAGAGACCCAGTACTTC
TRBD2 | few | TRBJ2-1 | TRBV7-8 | CASGGLAGEYNEQFF | TGTGCCAGCGGTGGACTAGCGGGTGAATACAATGAGCAGTTCTTC
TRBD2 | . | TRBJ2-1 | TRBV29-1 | CSALTSRNYNEQFF | TGCAGCGCGCTGACTAGCCGGAACTACAATGAGCAGTTCTTC
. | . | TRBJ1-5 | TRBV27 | CASSFLGSNQPQHF | TGTGCCAGCAGCTTCTTGGGAAGCAATCAGCCCCAGCATTTT
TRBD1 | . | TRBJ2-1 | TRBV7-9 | CASTFSRQGTYNEQFF | TGTGCCAGCACCTTCTCCAGACAGGGGACCTACAATGAGCAGTTCTTC
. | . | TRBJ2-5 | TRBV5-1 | CASSWTPGGPETQYF | TGCGCCAGCAGTTGGACACCAGGTGGGCCAGAGACCCAGTACTTC
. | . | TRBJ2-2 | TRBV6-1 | CASSEVWVAGELFF | TGTGCCAGCAGTGAAGTCTGGGTGGCCGGGGAGCTGTTTTTT
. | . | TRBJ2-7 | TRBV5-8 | CASSLGDISYEQYF | TGTGCCAGCAGCTTGGGGGACATCTCCTACGAGCAGTACTTC
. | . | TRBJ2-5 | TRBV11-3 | CASSTRGEGEQETQYF | TGTGCCAGCAGCACCCGAGGGGAGGGGGAACAAGAGACCCAGTACTTC